This T cell receptor beta chain came from a study of T cells in Graves' hyperthyroidism and ophthalmopathy. Germline-derived CDR1 and CDR2 are MNHNY and SVGAGI (reference sequence). After removal of 1 base from V and 3 bases from J, the junction contained 14 bases not matched to a gene. This CDR3 comprises 21 residues. This clonotype was picked up many times. Using RNA transcripts as the source, TCR beta CDR3 regions were amplified. With the HTBI primer set, the TCR CDR3 went through a first round of RT-PCR. TCRdb used MiXCR to reprocess the multiplex PCR reads, holding one entry per CDR3 protein. In the table there are a few hundred thousand distinct CDR3 sequences, 12% to 15% of which are singletons.

Specimen: blood. The clonotype originates from a woman under 30 with Graves' hyperthyroidism. The gene calls are TRBV6-6 and TRBJ2-1; 14 bases line up with TRBD2. The CDR3 loop reads CASSYWVRGTSGRLGYNEQFF. The CDR3 nucleotides read TGTGCCAGCAGTTACTGGGTGAGGGGGACTAGCGGGAGATTAGGCTACAATGAGCAGTTCTTC.